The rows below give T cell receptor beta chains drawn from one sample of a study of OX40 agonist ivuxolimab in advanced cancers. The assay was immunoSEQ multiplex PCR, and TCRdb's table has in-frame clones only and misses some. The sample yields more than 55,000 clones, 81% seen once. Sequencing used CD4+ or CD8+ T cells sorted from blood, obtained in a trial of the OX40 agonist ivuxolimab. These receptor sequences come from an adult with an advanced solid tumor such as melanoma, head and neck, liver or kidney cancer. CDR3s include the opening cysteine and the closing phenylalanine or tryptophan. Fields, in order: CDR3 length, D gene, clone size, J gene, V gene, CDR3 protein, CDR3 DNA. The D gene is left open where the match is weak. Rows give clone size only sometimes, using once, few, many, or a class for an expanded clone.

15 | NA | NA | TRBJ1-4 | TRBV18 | CASSLSRDTAEKLFF | TGTGCCAGCTCCCTGTCCCGGGACACGGCTGAAAAACTGTTTTTT
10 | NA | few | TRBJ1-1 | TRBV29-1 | CSVPLDGGTF | TGCAGCGTTCCTCTTGACGGTGGGACTTTT
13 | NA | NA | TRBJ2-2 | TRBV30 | CAWTSQGTGELFF | TGTGCCTGGACATCTCAGGGCACCGGGGAGCTGTTTTTT
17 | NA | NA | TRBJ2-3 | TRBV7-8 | CASSLNSMGADTDTQYF | TGTGCCAGCAGCTTAAATTCTATGGGGGCTGACACAGATACGCAGTATTTT
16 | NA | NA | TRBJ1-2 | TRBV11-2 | CASSSPRHQGRDGYTF | TGTGCCAGCAGCTCACCGAGACACCAGGGGAGAGATGGCTACACCTTC
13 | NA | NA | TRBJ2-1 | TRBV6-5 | CASSYVRGNEQFF | TGTGCCAGCAGTTACGTTCGAGGTAATGAGCAGTTCTTC
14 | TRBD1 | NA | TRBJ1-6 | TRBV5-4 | CASSLGTGYSPLHF | TGTGCCAGCAGCTTGGGGACAGGGTATTCACCCCTCCACTTT
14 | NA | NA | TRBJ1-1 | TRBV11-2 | CASSLGWGTTEAFF | TGTGCCAGCAGCTTAGGTTGGGGTACCACTGAAGCTTTCTTT
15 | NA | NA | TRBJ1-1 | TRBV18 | CASSPSRGSATEAFF | TGTGCCAGCTCACCATCGAGGGGATCAGCCACTGAAGCTTTCTTT
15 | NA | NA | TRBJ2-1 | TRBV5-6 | CASSLWSSSYNEQFF | TGTGCCAGCAGCTTGTGGTCTAGCTCCTACAATGAGCAGTTCTTC
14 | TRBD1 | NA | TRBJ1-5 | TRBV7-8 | CASSVGGLNQPQHF | TGTGCCAGCAGCGTAGGGGGCTTGAATCAGCCCCAGCATTTT
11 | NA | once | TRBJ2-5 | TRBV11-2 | CASSLAETQYF | TGTGCCAGCAGCCTTGCGGAGACCCAGTACTTC
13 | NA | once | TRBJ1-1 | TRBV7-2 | CASSLVEATEAFF | TGTGCCAGCAGCTTAGTGGAGGCCACTGAAGCTTTCTTT
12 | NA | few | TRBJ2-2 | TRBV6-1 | CASSPNTGELFF | TGTGCCAGCAGCCCAAACACCGGGGAGCTGTTTTTT
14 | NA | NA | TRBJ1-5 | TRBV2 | CASSEMAQDQPQHF | TGTGCCAGCAGTGAAATGGCGCAGGATCAGCCCCAGCATTTT
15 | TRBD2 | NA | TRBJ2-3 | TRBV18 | CASSPVSGGQDTQYF | TGTGCCAGCTCACCTGTTAGCGGGGGTCAAGATACGCAGTATTTT
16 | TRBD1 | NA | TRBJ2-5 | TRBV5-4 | CASTESGTGVVETQYF | TGTGCCAGCACCGAATCCGGGACAGGGGTGGTGGAGACCCAGTACTTC
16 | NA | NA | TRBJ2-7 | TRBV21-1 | CASSKARQGENYEQYF | TGTGCCAGCAGCAAAGCCCGACAGGGGGAGAACTACGAGCAGTACTTC
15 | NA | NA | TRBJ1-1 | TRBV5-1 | CASRTLPNMNTEAFF | TGCGCCAGCCGGACTCTCCCTAACATGAACACTGAAGCTTTCTTT
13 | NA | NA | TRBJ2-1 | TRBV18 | CASSPDSYNEQFF | TGTGCCAGCTCACCGGACTCTTACAATGAGCAGTTCTTC
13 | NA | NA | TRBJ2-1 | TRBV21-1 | CASSKVDEEEQFF | TGTGCCAGCAGCAAAGTTGACGAAGAGGAGCAGTTCTTC
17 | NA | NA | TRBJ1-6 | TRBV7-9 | CASSLGGTRSYNSPLHF | TGTGCCAGCAGCTTAGGGGGGACTCGGTCCTATAATTCACCCCTCCACTTT
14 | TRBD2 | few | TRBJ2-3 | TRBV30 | CAWLGLAVTDTQYF | TGTGCCTGGCTGGGACTAGCAGTCACAGATACGCAGTATTTT
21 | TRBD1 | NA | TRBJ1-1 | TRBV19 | CASSPTRFNRRGQRGNTEAFF | TGTGCCAGTAGCCCGACCAGATTTAACAGGAGGGGGCAGAGGGGGAACACTGAAGCTTTCTTT